This T cell receptor beta chain was found in a study of T cell repertoires in cytomegalovirus infection. Study background: A matching HLA type, together with CMV infection, was signaled by public TCR beta signatures. Study-wide results and caveats: Clonotypes of TCR beta that were HLA-C-restricted and CMV-specific dominated the ex vivo response.

This clonotype showed up just a few times. Its target is not known. Each CDR3 protein gets one entry after TCRdb re-called the reads with MiXCR. This sample carries 740,000 or so distinct CDR3 sequences, 35% to 45% of them seen once, and the ten largest clones take 2.5% to 3%. J was trimmed by 8 bases and V by 1 base; bases with no gene match: 1. Germline CDR1 and CDR2: SEHNR and FQNEAQ (reference sequence). The CDR3 has 15 amino acids. The receptor comes from a human donor in good health (CMV status not recorded). Some clones in this sample may be carry-over from other donors' samples. The J gene is TRBJ1-6, the V gene TRBV7-9, with 11 bases matching TRBD1. The sequencing sample was made of PBMCs. CDR3 residues: CASSLGGQGDSPLHF. The CDR3 bases are TGTGCCAGCAGCTTAGGGGGACAGGGGGATTCACCCCTCCACTTT.